The present T cell receptor (beta chain) was sequenced within a study of T cell repertoires in cytomegalovirus infection (dated by TCRdb to between 2018 and 2020). With respect to the entire study: The HLA type of each donor mattered for the analysis, because public TCR beta signatures pointed to carriage of CMV infection along with the matching HLA type. Overall study outcomes, separate from this receptor: In the ex vivo response, HLA-C-restricted CMV-specific TCR beta clonotypes were dominant, and in two of eight donors the single most frequent clonotype came from this HLA-C-restricted group. Carriers of CMV infection plus the relevant HLA type were discriminated by the cumulative frequency of public TCR beta family members in the study cohort and in an independent 352-donor cohort.

The CDR1 and CDR2 encoded by the germline V gene are SGHTA and FQGNSA. The V end loses 6 bases and the J end loses 1 base, and a stretch of 15 bases separates them. From the cysteine up to the phenylalanine, the CDR3 has a length of 15 residues. This entry keeps only the CDR3 DNA: 45 bases, framed from base 1. Sequencing took place on an Illumina HiSeq 1500. Using fastp at Q25 and MiXCR, TCRdb reprocessed the public reads and kept productive beta chains. Rows matching on CDR3 protein sequence are summarized as one entry with the most common DNA and genes. The sample table holds 490,000 or so distinct CDR3 sequences, of which around 11% were seen once. 9.5% to 13% of the sample belongs to the ten largest clones. In this sample, this clonotype turned up many times. The antigen it binds to is not known. It has no much larger one-base neighbor in the sample; base qualities were not kept.

This sequence uses TRBV7-2 and TRBJ1-1; matching of 6 bases hints at TRBD1 as the D gene. The sequenced material came from PBMCs. The source is a human donor in good health (CMV status not recorded). Some clones in this sample may be carry-over from other donors' samples. The CDR3 has the sequence CASRSTGQSNTEAFF. The sequence in DNA is TGTGCCAGCAGATCTACGGGACAATCGAACACTGAAGCTTTCTTT.